This TCR beta chain was recovered during a study of naive and memory T cell subsets. In this sample, this clonotype turned up many times. Whole blood, over 2 ml, came from adult healthy volunteers. TCR cDNA received a 3' ligated oligonucleotide that carried a UMI. Reverse transcription used DNase-treated unsorted total RNA, aiming for about 1 to 1000 ng. For blood and skin samples, reverse transcription used TCR alpha and beta constant primers. Amplification of ligated cDNA took four PCR rounds with SP2 and nested alpha and beta constant primers. TCRdb analysed the 5' RACE reads with MiXCR anew, one entry per CDR3 protein. The repertoire holds over 20,000 distinct CDR3 sequences, with less than 25% as singletons. This CDR3 spans 14 amino acids. With 3 bases clipped from V and 2 bases from J, the junction kept 2 bases outside the gene matches. In germline, CDR1 is DFQATT, CDR2 SNEGSKA (reference sequence).

The rearrangement uses TRBV20-1 and TRBJ2-3, with TRBD1 matching over 10 bases. This receptor was taken from a female donor in good health. The CDR3 region is CSASGTGDTDTQYF. The CDR3 DNA sequence: TGCAGTGCTAGTGGGACAGGGGACACAGATACGCAGTATTTT.